These T cell receptor beta chains were read from a single sample in a study of T cells in Graves' hyperthyroidism and ophthalmopathy. TCRdb reprocessed the multiplex PCR reads with MiXCR, giving one entry per CDR3 protein. Of about 410,000 distinct CDR3 sequences in the sample, over 12% are singletons; the top ten hold under 15%. The sample taken for sequencing was blood. The receptors originated from a man aged 18 to 30 with Graves' ophthalmopathy. The CDR3 runs from the conserved cysteine through the conserved F or W. D genes are given only for firm matches. Some rows mark clone size as missing; the rest say once, few, many or name a class of expanded clone.

size: many
J: TRBJ1-5
D: .
V: TRBV7-8
DNA: TGTGCCAGTCAATCGGAGACGGGTAATCAGCCCCAGCATTTT
CDR3: CASQSETGNQPQHF

size: .
J: TRBJ2-7
D: TRBD1
V: TRBV28
DNA: TGTGCCAGCAGTTTAGGGACAGGGCTTCGAGAGCAGTACTTC
CDR3: CASSLGTGLREQYF

size: .
J: TRBJ1-1
D: .
V: TRBV18
DNA: TGTGCCAGCTCACCTAAGGACGGTAGCACTGAAGCTTTCTTT
CDR3: CASSPKDGSTEAFF

size: many
J: TRBJ1-2
D: .
V: TRBV12-3/TRBV12-4
DNA: TGTGCCAGCAGTCCGATAAGTTGGGGCTACACCTTC
CDR3: CASSPISWGYTF

size: many
J: TRBJ2-3
D: TRBD2
V: TRBV24-1
DNA: TGTGCCACCAGTGATTTGACTAGCGGGGCAGCTAGCACAGATACGCAGTATTTT
CDR3: CATSDLTSGAASTDTQYF

size: many
J: TRBJ1-1
D: .
V: TRBV12-3/TRBV12-4
DNA: TGTGCCAGCAGTTTACAAGAGAGAGAAGCTTTCTTT
CDR3: CASSLQEREAFF

size: many
J: TRBJ2-7
D: .
V: TRBV3-1
DNA: TGTGCCAGCGGGCTAAGGGCCTCCTACGAGCAGTACTTC
CDR3: CASGLRASYEQYF

size: many
J: TRBJ1-5
D: .
V: TRBV24-1
DNA: TGTGCCACCAGTGATCCGAGACAAAATAGCAATCAGCCCCAGCATTTT
CDR3: CATSDPRQNSNQPQHF

size: .
J: TRBJ2-1
D: TRBD1
V: TRBV27
DNA: TGTGCCAGCAGTTTACGCCAGGGGGCGAACAATGAGCAGTTCTTC
CDR3: CASSLRQGANNEQFF

size: few
J: TRBJ2-1
D: TRBD2
V: TRBV7-6
DNA: TGTGCCAGCAGCTTATTTAATAGCGGGGGGCACAATGAGCAGTTCTTC
CDR3: CASSLFNSGGHNEQFF

size: many
J: TRBJ2-2
D: .
V: TRBV6-1
DNA: TGTGCCAGCAGCCGATGGGAGAACACCGGGGAGCTGTTTTTT
CDR3: CASSRWENTGELFF

size: many
J: TRBJ2-3
D: TRBD1
V: TRBV5-1
DNA: TGCGCCAGCAGCTTCGGACAGGGTTGGACAGATACGCAGTATTTT
CDR3: CASSFGQGWTDTQYF

size: few
J: TRBJ1-1
D: .
V: TRBV29-1
DNA: TGCAGCGGGGATTCCGGGATAGAAGCTTTCTTT
CDR3: CSGDSGIEAFF

size: many
J: TRBJ1-1
D: .
V: TRBV5-1
DNA: TGCGCCAGCAGCTTGGGTTCGCCGCGCAGCGAAGCTTTCTTT
CDR3: CASSLGSPRSEAFF

size: many
J: TRBJ2-1
D: .
V: TRBV3-1
DNA: TGTGCCAGCAGCCATGGACAGTACAATGAGCAGTTCTTC
CDR3: CASSHGQYNEQFF

size: many
J: TRBJ2-1
D: TRBD1
V: TRBV6-1
DNA: TGTGCCAGCAGTTTACAGGGGGCTGGGACCCAGTTCTTC
CDR3: CASSLQGAGTQFF

size: many
J: TRBJ2-1
D: TRBD2
V: TRBV7-9
DNA: TGTGCCAGCAGCTCCCTCGGAGCGGGAGGGCCGGGTGAGCAGTTCTTC
CDR3: CASSSLGAGGPGEQFF

size: .
J: TRBJ1-3
D: .
V: TRBV20-1
DNA: TGCAGTGCTAGAGATTGTGTCGGGAAACCTTCTGGAAACACCATATATTTT
CDR3: CSARDCVGKPSGNTIYF

size: many
J: TRBJ2-7
D: .
V: TRBV20-1
DNA: TGCAGTGCTAGAAGAGGGTACGAGTCCTACGAGCAGTACTTC
CDR3: CSARRGYESYEQYF

size: .
J: TRBJ1-2
D: .
V: TRBV25-1
DNA: TGTGCCAGCGGCGGAGGGGGTTTTGGCTACACCTTC
CDR3: CASGGGGFGYTF

size: many
J: TRBJ2-1
D: .
V: TRBV20-1
DNA: TGCAGTGCTAGGTGGGCACTCCACGATGAGCAGTTCTTC
CDR3: CSARWALHDEQFF

size: many
J: TRBJ2-5
D: .
V: TRBV20-1
DNA: TGCAGTGCTAGCCTCGATACGGGGAAAGAGACCCAGTACTTC
CDR3: CSASLDTGKETQYF

size: .
J: TRBJ1-5
D: .
V: TRBV19
DNA: TGTGCCAGTTTAACAGGGAATCAGCCCCAGCATTTT
CDR3: CASLTGNQPQHF

size: few
J: TRBJ2-7
D: .
V: TRBV9
DNA: TGTGCCAGCAGCGTAGGGGATGCGGTTTCCTACGAGCAGTACTTC
CDR3: CASSVGDAVSYEQYF

size: .
J: TRBJ2-7
D: TRBD2
V: TRBV9
DNA: TGTGCCAGCAGCGGACCGGGACTAGCGGGAGAGAGGCCCTACGAGCAGTACTTC
CDR3: CASSGPGLAGERPYEQYF

size: .
J: TRBJ2-1
D: TRBD1
V: TRBV7-9
DNA: TGTGCCAGCAGTCGAATCGGGACAGGGACCTCCTCCTACAATGAGCAGTTCTTC
CDR3: CASSRIGTGTSSYNEQFF

size: many
J: TRBJ2-7
D: .
V: TRBV18
DNA: TGTGCCAGCTCACAACCTGGTCTCTCCGACGAGCAGTACTTC
CDR3: CASSQPGLSDEQYF

size: .
J: TRBJ2-5
D: TRBD2
V: TRBV5-4
DNA: TGTGCCAGCAGTAGGACTAGCGGGAGTTCACCCTCCGGGGAGACCCAGTACTTC
CDR3: CASSRTSGSSPSGETQYF

size: many
J: TRBJ2-7
D: .
V: TRBV30
DNA: TGTGCCTGGAGTGTAACGGTCAGCTACGAGCAGTACTTC
CDR3: CAWSVTVSYEQYF

size: few
J: TRBJ2-1
D: TRBD2
V: TRBV7-9
DNA: TGTGCCAGCAGCCCCGCGGTAGCGGGGGGCCCATACAATGAGCAGTTCTTC
CDR3: CASSPAVAGGPYNEQFF

size: .
J: TRBJ2-1
D: .
V: TRBV6-1
DNA: TGTGCCAGCAGTTATGAGGGGAATGAGCAGTTCTTC
CDR3: CASSYEGNEQFF

size: few
J: TRBJ2-2
D: TRBD2
V: TRBV5-1
DNA: TGCGCCAGCAGCGCTAGGGGGACTAGCAACACCGGGGAGCTGTTTTTT
CDR3: CASSARGTSNTGELFF

size: many
J: TRBJ2-1
D: .
V: TRBV5-1
DNA: TGCGCCAGCAGCTTGGTACAGGATGACTACAATGAGCAGTTCTTC
CDR3: CASSLVQDDYNEQFF

size: .
J: TRBJ1-5
D: .
V: TRBV6-1
DNA: TGTGCCAGCAGTGGGGACCGCAATCAGCCCCAGCATTTT
CDR3: CASSGDRNQPQHF

size: .
J: TRBJ1-4
D: TRBD1
V: TRBV28
DNA: TGTGCCAGCAGTCCCGGGACAGGCCCTTCATTGCGCGAAAAACTGTTTTTT
CDR3: CASSPGTGPSLREKLFF

size: many
J: TRBJ2-5
D: .
V: TRBV5-1
DNA: TGCGCCAGCAGACTGAGGGGGGAGCAAGAGACCCAGTACTTC
CDR3: CASRLRGEQETQYF

size: many
J: TRBJ1-2
D: .
V: TRBV7-2
DNA: TGTGCCAGCAGCTTTGACATGGAGTATGGCTACACCTTC
CDR3: CASSFDMEYGYTF

size: few
J: TRBJ1-2
D: .
V: TRBV3-1
DNA: TGTGCCAGCAGCCAGGGCCACGACTACACCTTC
CDR3: CASSQGHDYTF

size: .
J: TRBJ2-7
D: .
V: TRBV2
DNA: TGTGCCAGCAGAGGCCGTGTAGATGGCCACGAGCAGTACTTC
CDR3: CASRGRVDGHEQYF

size: many
J: TRBJ1-5
D: .
V: TRBV2
DNA: TGTGCCAGCAAAATAGACAATCAGCCCCAGCATTTT
CDR3: CASKIDNQPQHF

size: many
J: TRBJ2-7
D: .
V: TRBV29-1
DNA: TGCAGCGTTGTATTAGGTCTCCGTGGCGAGCAGTACTTC
CDR3: CSVVLGLRGEQYF

size: many
J: TRBJ2-7
D: TRBD2
V: TRBV2
DNA: TGTGCCAGCAGTAAAGAGGGACTAGGGCCCTACGAGCAGTACTTC
CDR3: CASSKEGLGPYEQYF

size: few
J: TRBJ2-7
D: TRBD2
V: TRBV20-1
DNA: TGCAGTGCTATAGTAGCGGGCCTAAGCTCCTACGAGCAGTACTTC
CDR3: CSAIVAGLSSYEQYF

size: many
J: TRBJ2-5
D: .
V: TRBV2
DNA: TGTGCCAGCAGCCCGGGACTGGAAGGGACCCAGTACTTC
CDR3: CASSPGLEGTQYF

size: many
J: TRBJ2-1
D: .
V: TRBV11-1
DNA: TGTGCCAGCAGCTTAGTATCTTTTCGATTTAGCTCCTACAATGAGCAGTTCTTC
CDR3: CASSLVSFRFSSYNEQFF

size: many
J: TRBJ2-7
D: .
V: TRBV6-1
DNA: TGTGCCAGCAGCCTCTCCGAGGACGAGCAGTACTTC
CDR3: CASSLSEDEQYF

size: many
J: TRBJ2-1
D: .
V: TRBV11-2
DNA: TGTGCCAGCTCGGAGGTTGCATACAATGAGCAGTTCTTC
CDR3: CASSEVAYNEQFF

size: many
J: TRBJ2-1
D: .
V: TRBV7-2
DNA: TGTGCCAGCAGCAGGGACCAATACAATGAGCAGTTCTTC
CDR3: CASSRDQYNEQFF